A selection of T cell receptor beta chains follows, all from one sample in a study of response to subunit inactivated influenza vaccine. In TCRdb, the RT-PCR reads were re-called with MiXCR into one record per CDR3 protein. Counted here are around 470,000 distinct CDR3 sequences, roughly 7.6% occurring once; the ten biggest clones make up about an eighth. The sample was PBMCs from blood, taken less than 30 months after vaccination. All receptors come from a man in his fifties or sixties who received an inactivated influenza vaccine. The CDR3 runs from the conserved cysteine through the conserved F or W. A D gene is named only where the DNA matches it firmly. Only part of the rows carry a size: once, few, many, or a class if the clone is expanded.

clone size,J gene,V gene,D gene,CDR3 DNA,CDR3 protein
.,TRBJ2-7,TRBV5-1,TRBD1,TGCGCCAGCAGCTTAGGGGGACAGGGACTCTACGAGCAGTACTTC,CASSLGGQGLYEQYF
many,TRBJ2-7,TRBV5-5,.,TGTGCCAGCAGCGCCGGGACCTTCTACGAGCAGTACTTC,CASSAGTFYEQYF
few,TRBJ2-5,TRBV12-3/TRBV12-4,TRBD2,TGTGCCAGCAGTCGGGGGACTAGCGAGCAAGAGACCCAGTACTTC,CASSRGTSEQETQYF
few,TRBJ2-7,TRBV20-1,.,TGCAGTGCTAGAGCCCTAGCCAGATCAACCTACGAGCAGTACTTC,CSARALARSTYEQYF
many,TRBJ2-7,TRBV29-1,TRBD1,TGCAGCGTTGAGACAGGGTACGAGCAGTACTTC,CSVETGYEQYF
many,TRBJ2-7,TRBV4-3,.,TGCGCCAGCAGCCAAGATCTAGGGATCAACTCCTACGAGCAGTACTTC,CASSQDLGINSYEQYF
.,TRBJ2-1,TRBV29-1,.,TGCAGCGTTGAACCCGGAACCAGTTACAATGAGCAGTTCTTC,CSVEPGTSYNEQFF
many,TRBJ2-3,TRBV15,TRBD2,TGTGCCACCAGCAGGTTACGGGGGGGCACAGATACGCAGTATTTT,CATSRLRGGTDTQYF
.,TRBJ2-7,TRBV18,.,TGTGCCAGCTCACCAGACGAGGGGCCTAGGGGGTACTTC,CASSPDEGPRGYF
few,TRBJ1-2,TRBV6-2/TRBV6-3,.,TGTGCCAGCATGCGGAGTAACTATGGCTACACCTTC,CASMRSNYGYTF
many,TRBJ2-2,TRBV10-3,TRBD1,TGTGCCATCAGTGAGTCTGGGATGACAGGGACGAACACCGGGGAGCTGTTTTTT,CAISESGMTGTNTGELFF
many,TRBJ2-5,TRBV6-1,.,TGTGCCAGCAGCATGGACATATTTTCCGAGACCCAGTACTTC,CASSMDIFSETQYF
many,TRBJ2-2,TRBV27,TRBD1,TGTGCCAGCAGTTTATTTAACCCGGGACAGGGATCCGGGGAGCTGTTTTTT,CASSLFNPGQGSGELFF
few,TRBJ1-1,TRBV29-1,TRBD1,TGCAGCGTAGCCGGGACAGCGAACACTGAAGCTTTCTTT,CSVAGTANTEAFF
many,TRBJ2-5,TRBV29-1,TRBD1,TGCAGCTCACGCAGGGGGAACGGCCAAGAGACCCAGTACTTC,CSSRRGNGQETQYF
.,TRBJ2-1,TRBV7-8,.,TGTGCCAGCAGCTTAGCGACCCTTGAGCAGTTCTTC,CASSLATLEQFF
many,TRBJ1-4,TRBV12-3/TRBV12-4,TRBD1,TGTGCCAGCAGTTCTACCGGGACAGGGGCGGGTAGAGAAAAACTGTTTTTT,CASSSTGTGAGREKLFF
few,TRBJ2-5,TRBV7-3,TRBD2,TGTGCCAGCAGCGCCGGGACTAGCGGGAGTGGGGAGACCCAGTACTTC,CASSAGTSGSGETQYF
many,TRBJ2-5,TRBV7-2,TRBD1,TGTGCCAGCAGCCTGAGACAGGGGCAAGAGACCCAGTACTTC,CASSLRQGQETQYF
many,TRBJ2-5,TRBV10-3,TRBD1,TGTGCCATACAGGGGTCCCCGGGAGAGACCCAGTACTTC,CAIQGSPGETQYF
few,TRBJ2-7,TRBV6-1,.,TGTGCCAGCAGACCACTCGGCAGCAGGGAGAGCTACGAGCAGTACTTC,CASRPLGSRESYEQYF
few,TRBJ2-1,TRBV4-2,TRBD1,TGTGCCAGCAGCCAGGACAGGGTGAGGTACAATGAGCAGTTCTTC,CASSQDRVRYNEQFF
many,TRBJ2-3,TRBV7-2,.,TGTGCCAGCAGCCGCCCGCCGAGTAAAGATACGCAGTATTTT,CASSRPPSKDTQYF
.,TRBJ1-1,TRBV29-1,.,TGCAGCGTTGCGCAGGGCACTGAAGCTTTCTTT,CSVAQGTEAFF
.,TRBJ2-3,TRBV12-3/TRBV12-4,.,TGTGCCAGCAGTATCGGACCACCGGGTACGCAGTATTTT,CASSIGPPGTQYF
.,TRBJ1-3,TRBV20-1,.,TGCAGTGCGGCACGGAGTTCTGGAAACACCATATATTTT,CSAARSSGNTIYF
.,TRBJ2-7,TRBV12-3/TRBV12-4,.,TGTGCCAGCAGTTTAAGTCTAGCCGTCTACGAGCAGTACTTC,CASSLSLAVYEQYF
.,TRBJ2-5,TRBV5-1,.,TGCGCCAGCAGCTTGACAGTTAGGGCAAAGGGGCAAGAGACCCAGTACTTC,CASSLTVRAKGQETQYF
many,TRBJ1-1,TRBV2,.,TGTGCCAGCAGTGCGGCTACTCATATGAACACTGAAGCTTTCTTT,CASSAATHMNTEAFF
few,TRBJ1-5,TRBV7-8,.,TGTGCCAGCAGCGTAGGGACACATAGCAATCAGCCCCAGCATTTT,CASSVGTHSNQPQHF
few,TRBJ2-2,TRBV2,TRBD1,TGTGCCAGCAGTGGATGGCTCGACAGGGTCGGAACCGGGGAGCTGTTTTTT,CASSGWLDRVGTGELFF
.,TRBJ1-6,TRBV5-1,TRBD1,TGCGCCAGCAGCTTCCGGACAGGGAGAGAGATCTCCTATAATTCACCCCTCCACTTT,CASSFRTGREISYNSPLHF
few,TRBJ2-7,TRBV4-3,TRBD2,TGCGCCAGCAGCCAAGGGACTAGCCAATCCTACGAGCAGTACTTC,CASSQGTSQSYEQYF
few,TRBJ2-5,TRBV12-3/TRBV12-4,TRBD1,TGTGCCAGCAGTTCAACAGGGGGCCATTTCCAAGAGACCCAGTACTTC,CASSSTGGHFQETQYF
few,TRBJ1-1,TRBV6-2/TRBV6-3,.,TGTGCCAGCAGTTTGCAGGGTCTCGGCACTGAAGCTTTCTTT,CASSLQGLGTEAFF
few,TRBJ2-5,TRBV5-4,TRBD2,TGTGCCAGCAGCCGGACTAGCGGGGCAAAAGAGACCCAGTACTTC,CASSRTSGAKETQYF
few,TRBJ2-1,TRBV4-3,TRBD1,TGCGCCAGCAGCCATTTGACAGGGGGTGTATGGGAGCAGTTCTTC,CASSHLTGGVWEQFF
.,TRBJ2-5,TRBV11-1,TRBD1,TGTGCCAGCAGCTTGACCACAGGGGGCCGTCAAGAGACCCAGTACTTC,CASSLTTGGRQETQYF
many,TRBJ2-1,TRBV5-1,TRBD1,TGCGCCAGCAGCCCGGGACAGGGGAGACACAATGAGCAGTTCTTC,CASSPGQGRHNEQFF
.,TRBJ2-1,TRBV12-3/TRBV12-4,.,TGTGCCAGCAGATTAGGCCGTAATGAGCAGTTCTTC,CASRLGRNEQFF